This T cell receptor beta chain was recorded in a study of blood T cell repertoires in COVID-19. Study at large: COVID-19 samples, acute and convalescent, were from the United States, Italy and Spain. Nucleic acid was either cDNA or gDNA, and it came from T cells, B-cell-depleted T cells, or PBMCs.

Under the authors' procedure: Reference gene primer amplification gave nucleated cell count estimates. TCRdb's table, derived via immunoSEQ multiplex PCR, lists solely in-frame clones and lacks some. That table is the source of V, J and clone size, and D and trimming were worked out from the DNA. Here the sample spans about 83,000 clones, roughly 80% being singletons. The CDR3 loop spans 13 amino acids. V was cut by 4 bases and J by 3 bases, with 10 bases left in between. CDR1 SGDLS and CDR2 YYNGEE come from the germline V gene. The chain is built from TRBV9 and TRBJ1-1; D is possibly TRBD1 (6 bases). Sequenced input: peripheral blood. This sequence was found in a woman aged 80 or over with acute or convalescent COVID-19. Here the CDR3 reads CASSPRTDTEAFF. The CDR3 nucleotides read TGTGCCAGCAGCCCACGGACAGACACTGAAGCTTTCTTT.